This T cell receptor (beta chain) stems from a study of blood T cell repertoires in COVID-19. About the study: The samples span acute and convalescent COVID-19 from the United States, Italy and Spain.

Participants had their cohort set by participant-reported clinical history. Original handling: Counts of nucleated cells, estimated from reference gene primer amplification, were obtained. This table comes from immunoSEQ multiplex PCR, and its TCRdb copy is limited to in-frame clones, with some not included. The V and J calls and clone size were taken over from that table, and D and trimming were inferred from the DNA. This sample has a few hundred thousand clones, with around 83% found just once. The sample was PBMCs or T cells enriched from blood (not recorded which). This TCR was recovered from a woman between 50 and 59 years old who had recovered from COVID-19.

The DNA for the CDR3 is TGTGCCAGCAGCCCCGGGACTGGCGGAGATACGCAGTATTTT. As protein: CASSPGTGGDTQYF. The rearrangement uses TRBV11-1 and TRBJ2-3; the D gene is possibly TRBD2 (6 bases). CDR1 and CDR2 (germline): SGHAT, FQDESV (reference sequence). Trimming shortened V by 5 bases and J by 5 bases, and 14 bases separated the two germline ends. The CDR3 totals 14 residues.